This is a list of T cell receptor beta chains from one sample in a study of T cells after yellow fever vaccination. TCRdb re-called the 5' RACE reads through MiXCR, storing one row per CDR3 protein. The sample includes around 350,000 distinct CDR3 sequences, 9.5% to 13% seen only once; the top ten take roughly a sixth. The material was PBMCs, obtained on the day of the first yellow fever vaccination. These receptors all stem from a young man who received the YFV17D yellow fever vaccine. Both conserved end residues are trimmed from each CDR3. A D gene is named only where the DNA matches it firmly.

CDR3 protein: ASSLPGWWGSYNEQF
D gene: .
V gene: TRBV11-2

CDR3 protein: SASAGVSYNEQF
D gene: TRBD2
V gene: TRBV20-1

CDR3 protein: ASTVGQDTDTQY
D gene: .
V gene: TRBV5-1

CDR3 protein: ASSSARRAEPQH
D gene: .
V gene: TRBV12-3/TRBV12-4

CDR3 protein: ASSIPGLQETQY
D gene: TRBD2
V gene: TRBV7-2

CDR3 protein: ASSQRRNTHY
D gene: .
V gene: TRBV3-1

CDR3 protein: SASRDSQETQY
D gene: TRBD1
V gene: TRBV20-1

CDR3 protein: ASSLSMGREYEQY
D gene: .
V gene: TRBV18

CDR3 protein: ASSFGTSDSEQF
D gene: TRBD2
V gene: TRBV11-3

CDR3 protein: SARPLRGQETQY
D gene: .
V gene: TRBV20-1

CDR3 protein: ASSLDPGTSYNEQF
D gene: .
V gene: TRBV5-4

CDR3 protein: ARREAQY
D gene: .
V gene: TRBV19

CDR3 protein: ASSGRGHTEAF
D gene: .
V gene: TRBV12-3/TRBV12-4

CDR3 protein: AWSKGLGADTQY
D gene: .
V gene: TRBV30

CDR3 protein: SGTANTEAF
D gene: .
V gene: TRBV29-1

CDR3 protein: ATSRDRVYNEQF
D gene: .
V gene: TRBV15

CDR3 protein: ASSLKTGVETQY
D gene: TRBD1
V gene: TRBV12-3/TRBV12-4

CDR3 protein: ASSLGAGGGFNEQF
D gene: TRBD2
V gene: TRBV7-2

CDR3 protein: ASSLSASGYNEQF
D gene: TRBD2
V gene: TRBV7-2

CDR3 protein: ASSLAPTGETQY
D gene: .
V gene: TRBV7-2

CDR3 protein: ASSLRPDQMNTEAF
D gene: .
V gene: TRBV5-1

CDR3 protein: ATKFRQGGNTEAF
D gene: .
V gene: TRBV15

CDR3 protein: ASSSYFPPNQPQH
D gene: .
V gene: TRBV12-3/TRBV12-4

CDR3 protein: SAKSSYNSPLH
D gene: .
V gene: TRBV20-1

CDR3 protein: ASSSQTASGANVLT
D gene: .
V gene: TRBV4-2

CDR3 protein: ASSWVENTEAF
D gene: .
V gene: TRBV27

CDR3 protein: ASSLRTANTGELF
D gene: .
V gene: TRBV7-9

CDR3 protein: SARVLAGGEQY
D gene: TRBD2
V gene: TRBV20-1

CDR3 protein: ASSTGVGSPLH
D gene: TRBD1
V gene: TRBV6-1

CDR3 protein: ATSDLPERGNEQF
D gene: .
V gene: TRBV24-1

CDR3 protein: ASGGAGTDTQY
D gene: .
V gene: TRBV7-6

CDR3 protein: ASKRQERETGELF
D gene: .
V gene: TRBV6-2/TRBV6-3

CDR3 protein: ASSLELDPPDTQY
D gene: .
V gene: TRBV9

CDR3 protein: ASSLITIYGYT
D gene: .
V gene: TRBV7-9

CDR3 protein: SARASISTTKGATNEKLF
D gene: .
V gene: TRBV20-1

CDR3 protein: ASSRDYTDTQY
D gene: TRBD2
V gene: TRBV7-9

CDR3 protein: ASSYRLADNEQF
D gene: TRBD2
V gene: TRBV5-1

CDR3 protein: SVVLDGYT
D gene: .
V gene: TRBV29-1

CDR3 protein: ASSNRVTYEQY
D gene: .
V gene: TRBV14

CDR3 protein: SARRWDTQY
D gene: .
V gene: TRBV20-1

CDR3 protein: ASSQSRGPYGYT
D gene: .
V gene: TRBV4-3

CDR3 protein: ASSHDRVTEAF
D gene: TRBD1
V gene: TRBV7-9

CDR3 protein: ASSLKGAETEAF
D gene: TRBD1
V gene: TRBV5-1

CDR3 protein: ASSQDRWGTEQF
D gene: .
V gene: TRBV4-1

CDR3 protein: ASSFGVAGEETQY
D gene: TRBD2
V gene: TRBV7-7

CDR3 protein: ASSFRSAPYNEQF
D gene: .
V gene: TRBV7-3

CDR3 protein: ASSSAGTLTSSYNSPLH
D gene: .
V gene: TRBV5-1

CDR3 protein: SALAGVGTDTQY
D gene: TRBD2
V gene: TRBV20-1

CDR3 protein: ASSRGGGTYNEQF
D gene: TRBD2
V gene: TRBV7-3

CDR3 protein: ATSDRDRPTGELF
D gene: TRBD1
V gene: TRBV24-1

CDR3 protein: ATSRTGANVLT
D gene: .
V gene: TRBV15

CDR3 protein: ASSEALAGGNEQF
D gene: TRBD2
V gene: TRBV2